This is a list of T cell receptor beta chains from one sample in a study of T cell repertoires in cytomegalovirus infection. What these receptors recognize is not known. TCRdb re-analysed the reads in MiXCR, keeping a single row per CDR3 protein. This sample has 900,000 to 950,000 distinct CDR3 sequences; roughly a third occur once, and the top ten carry about an eighth. The specimen comprised cultured CD8+ T cells from PBMCs, sampled from culture after CMV antigen stimulation. The receptors stem from a human donor in good health (CMV status not recorded). Some clones in this sample may be carry-over from other donors' samples. CDR3s include the opening cysteine and the closing phenylalanine or tryptophan. D genes are given only for firm matches. Expanded clones get a size class; other rows say once, few or many, or leave the size out.

length: 16; D: -; J: TRBJ1-5; V: TRBV12-3/TRBV12-4; size: many; CDR3: CASSPPSAGENQPQHF; DNA: TGTGCCAGCAGTCCCCCGAGTGCGGGGGAGAATCAGCCCCAGCATTTT
length: 15; D: -; J: TRBJ2-3; V: TRBV7-9; size: few; CDR3: CASSKQGRRTDTQYF; DNA: TGTGCCAGCAGCAAACAGGGTCGGAGGACAGATACGCAGTATTTT
length: 14; D: -; J: TRBJ2-1; V: TRBV7-9; size: many; CDR3: CASSLGSDSNEQFF; DNA: TGTGCCAGCAGCTTAGGGTCGGATTCGAATGAGCAGTTCTTC
length: 16; D: TRBD2; J: TRBJ2-3; V: TRBV9; size: few; CDR3: CASSVEGSGGADTQYF; DNA: TGTGCCAGCAGCGTAGAAGGTAGCGGGGGCGCAGATACGCAGTATTTT
length: 14; D: -; J: TRBJ1-4; V: TRBV12-3/TRBV12-4; size: many; CDR3: CASSFGNLNEKLFF; DNA: TGTGCCAGCAGTTTTGGCAACTTGAATGAAAAACTGTTTTTT
length: 15; D: TRBD1; J: TRBJ2-1; V: TRBV6-1; size: few; CDR3: CASSDFGTGGDEQFF; DNA: TGTGCCAGCAGTGACTTTGGGACAGGGGGGGATGAGCAGTTCTTC
length: 18; D: TRBD1; J: TRBJ1-1; V: TRBV10-3; size: few; CDR3: CAISESSGTGYMNTEAFF; DNA: TGTGCCATCAGTGAGTCGTCTGGGACAGGGTACATGAACACTGAAGCTTTCTTT
length: 16; D: -; J: TRBJ1-5; V: TRBV12-3/TRBV12-4; size: -; CDR3: CASSLWGESVNQPQHF; DNA: TGTGCCAGCAGTTTATGGGGGGAGAGTGTCAATCAGCCCCAGCATTTT
length: 14; D: -; J: TRBJ1-1; V: TRBV6-5; size: many; CDR3: CASSYSAGTTEAFF; DNA: TGTGCCAGCAGTTACTCGGCAGGAACCACTGAAGCTTTCTTT
length: 16; D: TRBD1; J: TRBJ2-1; V: TRBV4-2; size: few; CDR3: CASSHQTGAVDNEQFF; DNA: TGTGCCAGCAGCCACCAAACAGGGGCCGTCGATAATGAGCAGTTCTTC
length: 13; D: -; J: TRBJ1-1; V: TRBV7-2; size: -; CDR3: CASRDGPGSLAFF; DNA: TGTGCCAGCAGAGACGGACCTGGCTCGTTAGCTTTCTTT
length: 17; D: -; J: TRBJ2-1; V: TRBV11-2; size: few; CDR3: CASSLGGSGLGGNEQFF; DNA: TGTGCCAGCAGCTTAGGGGGTTCGGGCCTGGGGGGTAATGAGCAGTTCTTC
length: 15; D: -; J: TRBJ2-5; V: TRBV7-6; size: -; CDR3: CASSFLKGTGETQYF; DNA: TGTGCCAGCAGCTTCCTCAAGGGTACAGGAGAGACCCAGTACTTC
length: 11; D: -; J: TRBJ2-5; V: TRBV6-6; size: few; CDR3: CASSYLGTQYF; DNA: TGTGCCAGCAGTTACTTGGGGACCCAGTACTTC
length: 14; D: TRBD1; J: TRBJ1-2; V: TRBV6-6; size: -; CDR3: CASSRQGTSYGYTF; DNA: TGTGCCAGCAGTAGACAGGGGACGTCCTATGGCTACACCTTC
length: 15; D: -; J: TRBJ2-5; V: TRBV28; size: few; CDR3: CASSLYVTGLETQYF; DNA: TGTGCCAGCAGTTTATATGTGACGGGGTTAGAGACCCAGTACTTC
length: 13; D: -; J: TRBJ1-2; V: TRBV20-1; size: -; CDR3: CSARDSFFYGYTF; DNA: TGCAGTGCCCGTGACAGCTTCTTCTATGGCTACACCTTC
length: 13; D: -; J: TRBJ2-7; V: TRBV2; size: -; CDR3: CASRGGTLHEQYF; DNA: TGTGCCAGCAGAGGGGGGACCCTCCACGAGCAGTACTTC
length: 16; D: TRBD1; J: TRBJ2-5; V: TRBV24-1; size: few; CDR3: CATSDNGQGWDETQYF; DNA: TGTGCCACCAGTGATAATGGACAGGGTTGGGACGAGACCCAGTACTTC
length: 16; D: -; J: TRBJ1-1; V: TRBV20-1; size: -; CDR3: CSARNGRDEPYTEAFF; DNA: TGCAGTGCTAGAAATGGCAGGGACGAACCATACACTGAAGCTTTCTTT
length: 15; D: -; J: TRBJ1-5; V: TRBV4-1; size: -; CDR3: CASSQDWRGVQPQHF; DNA: TGCGCCAGCAGCCAAGATTGGAGGGGCGTTCAGCCCCAGCATTTT
length: 13; D: -; J: TRBJ1-2; V: TRBV5-6; size: once; CDR3: CASSPRGGMGYTF; DNA: TGTGCCAGCAGCCCCCGGGGAGGGATGGGCTACACCTTC
length: 18; D: -; J: TRBJ2-3; V: TRBV11-2; size: few; CDR3: CASSFRGRGPPNTDTQYF; DNA: TGTGCCAGCAGCTTTCGGGGTAGGGGACCCCCAAACACAGATACGCAGTATTTT
length: 14; D: TRBD1; J: TRBJ1-2; V: TRBV3-1; size: -; CDR3: CASSPRRGREGYTF; DNA: TGTGCCAGCAGCCCTCGCAGGGGGCGCGAGGGCTACACCTTC